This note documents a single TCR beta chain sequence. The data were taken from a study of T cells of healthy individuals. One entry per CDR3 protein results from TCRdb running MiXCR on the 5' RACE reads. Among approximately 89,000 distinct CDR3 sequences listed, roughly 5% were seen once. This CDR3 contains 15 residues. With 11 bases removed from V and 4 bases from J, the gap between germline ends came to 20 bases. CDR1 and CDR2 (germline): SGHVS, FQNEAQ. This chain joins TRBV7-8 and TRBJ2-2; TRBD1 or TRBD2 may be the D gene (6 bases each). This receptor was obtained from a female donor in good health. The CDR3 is CAGTRSGAGTGELFF. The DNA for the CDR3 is TGTGCCGGCACGCGGTCGGGGGCGGGCACCGGGGAGCTGTTTTTT.